The entry that follows covers one TCR beta chain sequence. Germline lookup yields CDR1 MNHEY and CDR2 SVGAGI. CDR3 length equals 12 residues. V lost 8 bases and J lost 2; bases outside the gene matches: 1. Original processing methods: Reference gene primer amplification gave estimated nucleated cell counts. Here immunoSEQ multiplex PCR was the method, and the copy in TCRdb shows in-frame clones only, minus some. V and J calls and clone size come straight from that table; D and trimming were deduced from the DNA. This table holds just over 250,000 clones, around 89% found once. This specimen comes from a study of blood T cell repertoires in COVID-19. Study background: Samples representing acute and convalescent COVID-19 were sourced from the United States, Italy and Spain. Sample material is recorded as cDNA or gDNA derived from T cells, B-cell-depleted T cells, or PBMCs.

The sequence came from a man aged 55-75 years who had recovered from COVID-19. The material sequenced was peripheral blood. V and J are TRBV6-5 and TRBJ2-3; 7 nucleotides match TRBD2. CDR3 bases: TGTGCCAGCGGGGGGGTCACAGATACGCAGTATTTT. Its translation: CASGGVTDTQYF.